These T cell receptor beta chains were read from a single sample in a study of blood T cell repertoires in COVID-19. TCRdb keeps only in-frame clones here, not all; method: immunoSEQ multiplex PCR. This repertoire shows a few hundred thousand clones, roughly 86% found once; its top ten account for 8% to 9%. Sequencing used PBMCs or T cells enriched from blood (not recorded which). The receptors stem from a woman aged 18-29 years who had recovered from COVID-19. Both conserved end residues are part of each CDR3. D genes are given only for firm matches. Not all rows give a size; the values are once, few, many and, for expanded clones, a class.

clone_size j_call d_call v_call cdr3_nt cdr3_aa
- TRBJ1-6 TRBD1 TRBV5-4 TGTGCCAGCAGCAAGGGGACAGGGAAGAGTTCACCCCTCCACTTT CASSKGTGKSSPLHF
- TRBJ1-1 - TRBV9 TGTGCCAGCAGCGGAAGACGTGCAGGGAGCGGGTACACTGAAGCTTTCTTT CASSGRRAGSGYTEAFF
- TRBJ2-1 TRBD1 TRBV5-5 TGTGCCAGCAGCTTGGTAGGCGACAGGGAGTTCTTC CASSLVGDREFF
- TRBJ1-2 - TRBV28 TGTGCCAGCAGTCTCCCCGGGACGGGACTTACTAACTATGGCTACACCTTC CASSLPGTGLTNYGYTF
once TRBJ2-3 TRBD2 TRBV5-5 TGTGCCGCGGGGGGCTCCTCTCTTAAAGGCACAGATACGCAGTATTTT CAAGGSSLKGTDTQYF
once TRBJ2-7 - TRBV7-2 TGTGCCAGCAGCCGAGACAGGTACGAGCAGTACTTC CASSRDRYEQYF
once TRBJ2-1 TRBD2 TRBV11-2 TGTGCCAGCAGCTCAGGACTAGCGGTCCCTAACAATGAGCAGTTCTTC CASSSGLAVPNNEQFF
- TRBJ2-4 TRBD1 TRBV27 TGTGCCAGCAGTTTATCTCCGCAGGGGGTAAACATTCAGTACTTC CASSLSPQGVNIQYF
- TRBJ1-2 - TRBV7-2 TGTGCCAGCAGCTTAGGGGGGGGTATTGACTATGGCTACACCTTC CASSLGGGIDYGYTF
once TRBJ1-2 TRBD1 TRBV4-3 TGCGCCAGCAGCCGGTTGACAGGGGGAGCTAACTATGGCTACACCTTC CASSRLTGGANYGYTF
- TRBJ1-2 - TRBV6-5 TGTGCCAGCAGTCCCCCGCGAGGGATGCTCTATGGCTACACCTTC CASSPPRGMLYGYTF
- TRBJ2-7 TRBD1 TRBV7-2 TGTGCCAGCAGCTTATCGCCTCCCCGGACAGGGTCCTACGAGCAGTACTTC CASSLSPPRTGSYEQYF
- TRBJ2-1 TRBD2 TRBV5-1 TGCGCCAGCAGCTTCCCGGGACTAGCTGCGACTTTGAGCTCCTACAATGAGCAGTTCTTC CASSFPGLAATLSSYNEQFF